This is a list of T cell receptor beta chains from one sample in a study of blood T cell repertoires in COVID-19. Assay used: immunoSEQ multiplex PCR; TCRdb lists only in-frame clones, some missing. The top ten clones hold under 10% of a sample with about 180,000 clones, around 83% of them seen once. The specimen sequenced was peripheral blood. Receptors originate from a woman aged 70 to 79 with COVID-19, enrolled during active disease. Each CDR3 is given with its conserved first and last residue. The order of the fields is clone size, D gene, J gene, V gene, CDR3 DNA, CDR3 protein. D genes are given only for firm matches. Some rows have no size entry. The others give once, few or many, or a class for an expanded clone.

>few|.|TRBJ1-1|TRBV7-9
TGTGCCAGCAGCCTCCAACAAGAGAACACTGAAGCTTTCTTT
CASSLQQENTEAFF
>.|.|TRBJ1-6|TRBV21-1
TGTGCCAGCAGCAAAGACTTAAACAGGGGACCCTATAATTCACCCCTCCACTTT
CASSKDLNRGPYNSPLHF
>.|TRBD2|TRBJ2-1|TRBV24-1
TGTGCCACCAGTGATGGAGCGGGAGGACTAGCGGGACGATACAATGAGCAGTTCTTC
CATSDGAGGLAGRYNEQFF
>.|.|TRBJ2-7|TRBV19
TGTGCCAGTAGACCCGGGACACCGCCCTACGAGCAGTACTTC
CASRPGTPPYEQYF
>.|TRBD1|TRBJ2-3|TRBV5-1
TGCGCCAGCAGCTTAGCCGGGACAGGGGCGGGAGATACGCAGTATTTT
CASSLAGTGAGDTQYF
>.|TRBD2|TRBJ2-7|TRBV27
TGTGCCAGCAGAACTAGCGGGAGACACGAGCAGTACTTC
CASRTSGRHEQYF
>.|TRBD1|TRBJ2-2|TRBV19
TGTGCCAGTAGTATAGATTATCACAGGGGGACGAACACCGGGGAGCTGTTTTTT
CASSIDYHRGTNTGELFF
>few|TRBD1|TRBJ1-1|TRBV2
TGTGCCATAGGACAGGGGGCAATAGCTGAAGCTTTCTTT
CAIGQGAIAEAFF
>.|TRBD2|TRBJ2-5|TRBV5-4
TGTGCCAGCAGCTTGGATCCTGCCACCGGGGGGGAGACCCAGTACTTC
CASSLDPATGGETQYF
>once|.|TRBJ2-1|TRBV7-2
TGTGCCAGCAGCTTATCGGCGGGGGAGCAGTTCTTC
CASSLSAGEQFF
>.|TRBD2|TRBJ2-2|TRBV19
TGTGCCAGTAGTCCTAGCGGGAGGGCCTTATGGACCGGGGAGCTGTTTTTT
CASSPSGRALWTGELFF
>.|TRBD1|TRBJ2-5|TRBV28
TGTGCCAGCAGTCCGGGACAGGCGAGGGAGACCCAGTACTTC
CASSPGQARETQYF
>.|TRBD1|TRBJ1-2|TRBV7-2
TGTGCCAGCAGCTTTCCGGGACAGGCCTATGGCTACACCTTC
CASSFPGQAYGYTF
>.|TRBD1|TRBJ1-4|TRBV3-1/TRBV3-2
TGTGCCAGCAGCCCGACAGGGATTCGGGAAAAACTGTTTTTT
CASSPTGIREKLFF
>.|TRBD2|TRBJ2-1|TRBV4-1
TGCGCCAGCAGCCAAGATGAAGCGAGAGGGACTAGCCCCTACAATGAGCAGTTCTTC
CASSQDEARGTSPYNEQFF
>.|.|TRBJ2-7|TRBV29-1
TGCAGCGTAACAGGGTCCTACGAGCAGTACTTC
CSVTGSYEQYF
>.|.|TRBJ2-3|TRBV20-1
TGCAGTGCTAGTTGGCGCAGGGTACGCACAGATACGCAGTATTTT
CSASWRRVRTDTQYF
>once|.|TRBJ1-6|TRBV6-5
TGTGCCAGCAGTTCCAGGCAGAATTCACCCCTCCACTTT
CASSSRQNSPLHF
>.|TRBD1|TRBJ1-6|TRBV9
TGTGCCAGCAGCGTAGTACAGGGGTCACCCCTCCACTTT
CASSVVQGSPLHF
>.|TRBD1|TRBJ2-5|TRBV5-8
TGTGCCAGCAGCCGCGGACAGGCCCCCTTGGAGACCCAGTACTTC
CASSRGQAPLETQYF
>once|.|TRBJ2-3|TRBV5-1
TGCGCCAGCAGCTTGGTAGGGGAAGATACGCAGTATTTT
CASSLVGEDTQYF
>.|.|TRBJ2-7|TRBV3-1/TRBV3-2
TGTGCCAGCAGCCATCAGGGCGCCTACGAGCAGTACTTC
CASSHQGAYEQYF
>once|.|TRBJ2-1|TRBV10-3
TGTGCCATCAGTGAGTCAGGGGCCCCACGCTACAATGAGCAGTTCTTC
CAISESGAPRYNEQFF
>.|TRBD1|TRBJ2-7|TRBV5-1
TGCGCCAGCAGCTTACTTGACGAGACAGGGAAGTACTTC
CASSLLDETGKYF
>.|.|TRBJ2-2|TRBV19
TGTGCCAGTAGTATAGACGTCGGGGAGCTGTTTTTT
CASSIDVGELFF
>.|TRBD1|TRBJ2-1|TRBV6-5
TGTGCCAGCAGCCCGGAACAGGGGGCAGCGAATGAGCAGTTCTTC
CASSPEQGAANEQFF
>.|.|TRBJ2-6|TRBV25-1
TGTGCCAGCAGTGCCATCCACTCTGGGGCCAACGTCCTGACTTTC
CASSAIHSGANVLTF
>.|TRBD2|TRBJ2-1|TRBV5-1
TGCGCCAGCAGCCCTGGACTAGCCCTCCTCAATGAGCAGTTCTTC
CASSPGLALLNEQFF
>.|TRBD2|TRBJ2-3|TRBV18
TGTGCCAGCTCACGGACTAGCGGGAGGTACACAGATACGCAGTATTTT
CASSRTSGRYTDTQYF
>.|TRBD1|TRBJ2-6|TRBV7-7
TGTGCCAGCAGCTTAACATATGATCCGGGACAGCGAAACTCTGGGGCCAACGTCCTGACTTTC
CASSLTYDPGQRNSGANVLTF
>.|TRBD1|TRBJ1-1|TRBV28
TGTGCCAGCAGTTTATCGTCTTCGACAGGGAAGGCTGAAGCTTTCTTT
CASSLSSSTGKAEAFF
>.|.|TRBJ1-2|TRBV21-1
TGTGCCAGCAGCACCGGACAGTCCTCTAAGTTGAACAACTATGGCTACACCTTC
CASSTGQSSKLNNYGYTF
>once|.|TRBJ2-2|TRBV7-6
TGTGCCAGCAGCTTAGCACCTGGAGGGACCCGAACCGGGGAGCTGTTTTTT
CASSLAPGGTRTGELFF
>.|TRBD2|TRBJ2-5|TRBV19
TGTGCCAGTAGTATCGGGGGGAAAAAAGAGACCCAGTACTTC
CASSIGGKKETQYF
>few|.|TRBJ2-2|TRBV25-1
TGTGCCAGCAGTGAATACAGGGCCACCGGGGAGCTGTTTTTT
CASSEYRATGELFF
>.|.|TRBJ2-2|TRBV7-2
TGTGCCAGCAGCTTAGCGAGACTCTCCCTCGGGGAGCTGTTTTTT
CASSLARLSLGELFF
>.|TRBD2|TRBJ2-1|TRBV5-8
TGTGCCAGCAGCCCCGGAGAGACTAGCGGGAGGGGAGCTTACAATGAGCAGTTCTTC
CASSPGETSGRGAYNEQFF
>.|TRBD1|TRBJ2-2|TRBV29-1
TGCAGCGGCAGACAGGGGCTTAACACCGGGGAGCTGTTTTTT
CSGRQGLNTGELFF
>few|.|TRBJ2-1|TRBV7-2
TGTGCCAGCAGCTTAAAAAGTACAGGGTCTTATTCTTACAATGAGCAGTTCTTC
CASSLKSTGSYSYNEQFF
>.|TRBD1|TRBJ1-1|TRBV10-1
TGCGCCAGCAGTGGTTACAGGGGGAACAACCCGGGAAACACTGAAGCTTTCTTT
CASSGYRGNNPGNTEAFF